There are many counts of the clone carrying this T cell receptor beta chain. The sample belongs to a study of shared clonotypes between healthy human individuals. Between the trimmed V and J ends, which lost 1 base and 10 bases, there was a span of 8 bases. The CDR3 spans 12 residues. CDR1 and CDR2 from the germline V gene are SNHLY and FYNNEI. Profiled with immunoSEQ multiplex PCR; TCRdb holds only in-frame clones, not every one. The sample yields 740,000 or so clones, more than 70% seen once. What was sequenced was memory CD4+ T cells sorted from blood. Subset here: CD45RA-negative fraction. The chain links TRBV2 to TRBJ2-1; D not certain. This sequence originates from a woman aged 25 to 45 in good health. As DNA, the CDR3 is TGTGCCAGCAGTGAAGAGCTCTTGGAGCAGTTCTTC. Its protein is CASSEELLEQFF.